This TCR beta chain emerged from a study of siplizumab effects on memory and regulatory T cells (dated by TCRdb to the late 2010s). At the level of the whole study: The study looked at the effect of siplizumab, an anti-CD2 antibody, on alloreactive T-cell subsets in allogeneic mixed lymphocyte reactions made from human PBMCs.

CDR3 length: 14 amino acids, cysteine to phenylalanine. Only the CDR3 DNA stays, 42 bases, in frame from base 1. CDR1 MDHEN and CDR2 SYDVKM were looked up in the germline V gene. V lost 7 bases and J lost 6 bases, and the count of bases not matched to a germline gene is 8. Library construction relied on the immunoSEQ multiplex PCR assay. The deep sequencing platform assayed about 10^5 TCR templates per sample. Genomic DNA extracted from sorted T cells was the material used for TCRbeta CDR3 sequencing. Per the original workflow: The R programming language was used for the clonal analysis of the TCRbeta CDR3 data. Unstimulated samples were compared with post-reaction CFSE-low samples to define alloreactive CD4+ and CD8+ clones. By matching sequences to the repertoires of sorted unstimulated Treg and non-Treg cells, each alloreactive CD4+ clone was assigned a regulatory or non-regulatory origin. TCRdb holds this immuneACCESS table with in-frame rearrangements only. Some clones are missing; in checked studies, unresolved V genes explain under half, and the rest has no known cause. The DNA gave D and trimming, while V, J and clone size come from that table. The sample table shows over 70,000 clones, and approximately 90% are seen once. The ten top clones hold roughly 14% of the sample.

In the case of this clone: Its antigen target is currently unknown. It has no much larger one-base neighbor in the sample; base qualities were not kept.

TCRbeta CDR3 sequencing was performed on sorted unstimulated T cells and on proliferating T cells recovered from mixed lymphocyte reactions. Fresh whole blood from about eleven HLA-typed healthy donors served as the source for isolating PBMCs. Study-wide findings and limitations: A naive or memory phenotype could not be assigned to roughly 80-97% of proliferating CD4+ or CD8+ clones. In reactions with siplizumab, an average of about 69% of mappable alloreactive CD4+ clones were Treg-derived, compared with roughly 26% in control reactions. Siplizumab significantly reduced the cumulative frequency of alloreactive sequences traceable to unstimulated CD4+ memory T cells. No functional confirmation was obtained for the suppressive function of proliferating Tregs from siplizumab cultures. Greater diversity appeared to be present in unstimulated naive T cells than in memory T cells, and a substantial contribution to the alloresponse seemed to be made by naive cells. Sequences below about 10^-5 frequency were poorly captured, so only a minor fraction of alloreactive clones could be mapped to unstimulated subsets.

This sequence originates from a human donor in good health. Sample: CD4+ T cells sorted from blood. The chain couples TRBV28 to TRBJ2-1, and 8 bases in between align with TRBD2. The bases read TGTGCCAGCACCACGGGGACTAGTGGCAATGAGCAGTTCTTC. Translated, this gives CASTTGTSGNEQFF.